The T cell receptor (beta chain) under discussion was sequenced for a study of T cells in localized non-small cell lung cancer. The J segment lost 4 bases and the V segment lost 5 bases, leaving 8 bases of the junction unmatched. The CDR3 consists of 14 residues. Germline CDR1 and CDR2: MDHEN and SYDVKM. Turning to this clone: Its matching antigen is unknown.

Findings of the study overall: The study detected a median around 57 of the top 100 tumor clones in adjacent lung. Longer overall survival associated with higher blood T cell density; shorter survival with higher adjacent-lung clonality. Since sequencing was restricted to only one region of the tumor, intratumor heterogeneity remains a possibility. There was higher T cell clonality in uninvolved adjacent lung than in tumor, and it was highest there.

The protocol was immunoSEQ multiplex PCR, while the TCRdb copy is restricted to in-frame clones and leaves out a portion. Altogether 70,000 to 90,000 clones are present, more than 75% being singletons, with the ten largest covering 7.5% to 10%. J is TRBJ2-7 and V is TRBV28; 7 bases map to TRBD1. The sample in question was peripheral blood, obtained before any cancer treatment. The sequence was collected from an older female donor with stage I lung adenocarcinoma. CDR3 in DNA: TGTGCCAGCAGTGTCCAGGGGGTGGGGTACGAGCAGTACTTC. Translating gives CASSVQGVGYEQYF.